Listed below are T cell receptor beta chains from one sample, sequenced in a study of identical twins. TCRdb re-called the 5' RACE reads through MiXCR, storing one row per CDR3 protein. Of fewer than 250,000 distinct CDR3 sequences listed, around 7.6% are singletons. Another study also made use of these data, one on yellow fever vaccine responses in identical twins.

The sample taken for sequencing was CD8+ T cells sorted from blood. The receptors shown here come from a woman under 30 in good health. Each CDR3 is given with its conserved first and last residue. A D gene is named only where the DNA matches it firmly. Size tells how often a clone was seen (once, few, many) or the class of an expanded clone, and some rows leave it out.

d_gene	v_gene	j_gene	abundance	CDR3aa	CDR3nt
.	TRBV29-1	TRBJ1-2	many	CSVDKQNNYGYTF	TGCAGCGTTGATAAACAGAATAACTATGGCTACACCTTC
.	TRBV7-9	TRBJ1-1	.	CASGELNTEAFF	TGTGCCAGCGGTGAATTGAACACTGAAGCTTTCTTT
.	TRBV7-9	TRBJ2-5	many	CASSWSPIGSEETQYF	TGTGCCAGCAGCTGGAGTCCTATTGGGTCCGAAGAGACCCAGTACTTC
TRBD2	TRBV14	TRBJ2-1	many	CASSQGLAGPYNEQFF	TGTGCCAGCAGCCAAGGACTAGCGGGACCCTACAATGAGCAGTTCTTC
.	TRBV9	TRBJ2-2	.	CASSVVSGFANTGELFF	TGTGCCAGCAGCGTAGTATCAGGGTTCGCGAACACCGGGGAGCTGTTTTTT
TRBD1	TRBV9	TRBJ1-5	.	CASSVQTGDPQHF	TGTGCCAGCAGCGTCCAGACAGGGGATCCCCAGCATTTT
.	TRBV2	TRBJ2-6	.	CANQTGQPSGANVLTF	TGTGCCAACCAGACAGGTCAACCCTCTGGGGCCAACGTCCTGACTTTC
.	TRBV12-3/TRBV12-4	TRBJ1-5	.	CASSQHDRNQPQHF	TGTGCCAGCAGTCAACACGATCGCAATCAGCCCCAGCATTTT
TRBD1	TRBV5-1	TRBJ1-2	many	CASSSRTGTVYGYTF	TGCGCCAGCAGCTCCCGGACAGGGACGGTTTATGGCTACACCTTC
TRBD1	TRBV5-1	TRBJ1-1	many	CASRRQGSEAFF	TGCGCCAGCAGACGACAGGGATCTGAAGCTTTCTTT
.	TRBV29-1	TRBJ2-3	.	CSVEARGTGEGSTDTQYF	TGCAGCGTTGAAGCTAGGGGAACAGGGGAGGGAAGCACAGATACGCAGTATTTT
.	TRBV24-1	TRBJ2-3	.	CATIQGGSNTDTQYF	TGTGCCACCATCCAGGGGGGCTCCAACACAGATACGCAGTATTTT
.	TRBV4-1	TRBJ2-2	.	CASAGPRAGELFF	TGCGCCAGCGCCGGACCCCGGGCCGGGGAGCTGTTTTTT
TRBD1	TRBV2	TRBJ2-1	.	CASSDIGTDNEQFF	TGTGCCAGCAGTGATATAGGGACAGACAATGAGCAGTTCTTC
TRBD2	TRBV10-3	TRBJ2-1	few	CAISEDSGGPSSYNEQFF	TGTGCCATCAGTGAGGATAGCGGGGGCCCCAGCTCCTACAATGAGCAGTTCTTC
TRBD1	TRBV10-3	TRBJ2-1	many	CAIRLGQGGNEQFF	TGTGCCATCAGGCTGGGACAGGGGGGGAATGAGCAGTTCTTC
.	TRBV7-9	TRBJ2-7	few	CASSLYSDSTYEQYF	TGTGCCAGCAGCTTGTACTCGGACAGCACCTACGAGCAGTACTTC
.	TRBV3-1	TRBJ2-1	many	CASALGGEQFF	TGTGCCAGCGCCCTCGGCGGTGAGCAGTTCTTC
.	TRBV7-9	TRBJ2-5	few	CASSSSDKETQYF	TGTGCCAGCAGCTCAAGTGATAAAGAGACCCAGTACTTC
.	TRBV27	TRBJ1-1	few	CASSTLGERTEAFF	TGTGCCAGCAGTACTTTGGGGGAAAGGACTGAAGCTTTCTTT
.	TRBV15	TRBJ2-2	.	CATSREGSNTGELFF	TGTGCCACCAGCAGAGAGGGCAGTAACACCGGGGAGCTGTTTTTT
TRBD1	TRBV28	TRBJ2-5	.	CASSLSGTGLGQETQYF	TGTGCCAGCAGTTTATCCGGGACAGGGCTGGGGCAAGAGACCCAGTACTTC
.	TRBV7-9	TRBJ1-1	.	CASSLNGTNTEAFF	TGTGCCAGCAGCTTAAACGGAACGAACACTGAAGCTTTCTTT
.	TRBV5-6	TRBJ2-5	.	CASSLGLRRLAYETQYF	TGTGCCAGCAGCTTGGGCCTTAGGCGTCTAGCCTATGAGACCCAGTACTTC
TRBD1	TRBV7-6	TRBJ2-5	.	CASSLAYRGRGETQYF	TGTGCCAGCAGCTTAGCCTACAGGGGGCGCGGAGAGACCCAGTACTTC
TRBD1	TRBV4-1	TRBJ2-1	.	CASSRGQGGNEQFF	TGCGCCAGCAGCCGGGGACAGGGGGGCAATGAGCAGTTCTTC
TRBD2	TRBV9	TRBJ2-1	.	CASSVTSEGQFF	TGTGCCAGCAGCGTTACTAGCGAGGGGCAGTTCTTC
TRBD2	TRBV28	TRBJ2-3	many	CASSLSHPGTSGGVRSDTQYF	TGTGCCAGCAGTTTAAGTCATCCCGGGACTAGCGGGGGAGTTAGGTCAGATACGCAGTATTTT
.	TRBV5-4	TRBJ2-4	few	CASSTPRTRNIQYF	TGTGCCAGCAGCACGCCACGAACACGGAACATTCAGTACTTC
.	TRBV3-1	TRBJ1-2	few	CASSRRSLTLYGYTF	TGTGCCAGCAGCCGGAGGAGTCTTACTTTGTATGGCTACACCTTC
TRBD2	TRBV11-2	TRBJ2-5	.	CASSTGTSGWETQYF	TGTGCCAGCAGCACTGGGACTAGCGGATGGGAGACCCAGTACTTC
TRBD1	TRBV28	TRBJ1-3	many	CASWDRGLSGNTIYF	TGTGCCAGTTGGGACAGGGGGCTTTCTGGAAACACCATATATTTT
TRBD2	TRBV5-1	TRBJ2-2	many	CASSLNGGRTGELFF	TGCGCCAGCAGCTTGAATGGCGGGAGGACCGGGGAGCTGTTTTTT
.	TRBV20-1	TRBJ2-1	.	CSASRQPQFF	TGCAGTGCTAGTAGGCAGCCCCAGTTCTTC
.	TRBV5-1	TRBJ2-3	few	CASSPESGPSTDTQYF	TGCGCCAGCAGCCCCGAAAGTGGACCCTCCACAGATACGCAGTATTTT
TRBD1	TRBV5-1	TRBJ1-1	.	CASSPGQGAPEAFF	TGCGCCAGCAGCCCGGGACAGGGGGCCCCTGAAGCTTTCTTT
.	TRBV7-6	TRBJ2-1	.	CASSLPNTSGVGLHEQFF	TGTGCCAGCAGCCTTCCCAACACCAGCGGCGTGGGACTCCATGAGCAGTTCTTC
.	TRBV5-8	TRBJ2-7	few	CASSLDWGRSYEQYF	TGTGCCAGCAGCTTGGATTGGGGGCGCTCCTACGAGCAGTACTTC
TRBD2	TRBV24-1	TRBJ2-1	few	CATSDSSGVPLNEQFF	TGTGCCACCAGTGACTCTAGCGGGGTTCCCCTGAATGAGCAGTTCTTC
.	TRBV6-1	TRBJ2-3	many	CASSRRGEQSTDTQYF	TGTGCCAGCAGCAGAAGGGGGGAGCAGAGCACAGATACGCAGTATTTT
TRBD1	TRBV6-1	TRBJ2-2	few	CASSPTGGGNTGELFF	TGTGCCAGCAGCCCTACAGGGGGTGGGAACACCGGGGAGCTGTTTTTT
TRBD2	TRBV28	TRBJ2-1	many	CASSPLGLAGSLQYNEQFF	TGTGCCAGCAGCCCATTAGGTCTAGCGGGATCGCTTCAATACAATGAGCAGTTCTTC
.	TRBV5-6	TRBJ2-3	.	CASSLAAGPGTQYF	TGTGCCAGCAGCTTGGCTGCAGGGCCGGGTACGCAGTATTTT
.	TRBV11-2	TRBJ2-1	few	CASSRTRDFGQRLWNEQFF	TGTGCCAGCAGCCGAACTCGCGACTTTGGCCAGCGGCTATGGAATGAGCAGTTCTTC
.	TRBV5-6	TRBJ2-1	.	CASSDTSDRPSEQFF	TGTGCCAGCAGCGACACTTCAGACAGGCCCAGTGAGCAGTTCTTC
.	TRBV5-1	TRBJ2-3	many	CASSWTFADTQYF	TGCGCCAGCAGCTGGACATTCGCAGATACGCAGTATTTT
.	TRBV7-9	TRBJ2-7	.	CAGSSSLYYSYEQYF	TGTGCCGGCAGCTCAAGTCTATACTACTCCTACGAGCAGTACTTC
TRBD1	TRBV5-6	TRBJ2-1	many	CASSWWTGRNEQFF	TGTGCCAGCAGCTGGTGGACAGGTAGGAATGAGCAGTTCTTC
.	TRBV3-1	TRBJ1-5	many	CASSQGLNSNQPQHF	TGTGCCAGCAGTCAAGGACTCAATAGCAATCAGCCCCAGCATTTT
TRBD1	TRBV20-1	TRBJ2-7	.	CSARHRGSSYEQYF	TGCAGTGCTAGACACAGGGGTAGCTCCTACGAGCAGTACTTC
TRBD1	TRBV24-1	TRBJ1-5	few	CATSEGQDSDQPQHF	TGTGCCACCAGTGAGGGACAGGATTCTGATCAGCCCCAGCATTTT
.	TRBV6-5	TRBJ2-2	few	CASSYSGTVTNTGELFF	TGTGCCAGCAGTTACAGTGGGACGGTGACGAACACCGGGGAGCTGTTTTTT
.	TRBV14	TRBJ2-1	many	CASSRRGYSYNEQFF	TGTGCCAGCAGCCGGCGGGGCTACTCCTACAATGAGCAGTTCTTC
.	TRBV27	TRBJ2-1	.	CASSSGLGDTVGNEQFF	TGTGCCAGCAGTTCTGGACTAGGGGACACTGTGGGCAATGAGCAGTTCTTC
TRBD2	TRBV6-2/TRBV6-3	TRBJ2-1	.	CASSYPGTSNNEQFF	TGTGCCAGCAGTTATCCCGGGACTAGCAACAATGAGCAGTTCTTC